Listed here are 18 T cell receptor beta chains from one sample, sequenced in a study of OX40 agonist ivuxolimab in advanced cancers. Repertoires were generated with immunoSEQ multiplex PCR, while TCRdb's copy carries only in-frame clones and drops some. The sample yields about 36,000 clones, around 77% seen once. The source material was CD4+ or CD8+ T cells sorted from blood, sampled in a trial of the OX40 agonist ivuxolimab. Source of these receptors: an adult with an advanced solid tumor such as melanoma, head and neck, liver or kidney cancer.

The J gene is TRBJ1-1, the V gene TRBV6-5; no firm D call. The CDR3 runs 13 residues. Germline lookup yields CDR1 MNHEY and CDR2 SVGAGI. Trimming took 1 base from V and 4 from J, leaving 7 bases between them. The CDR3 region has the DNA TGTGCCAGCAGTTACTTTGGCGGCACTGAAGCTTTCTTT. This sequence encodes CASSYFGGTEAFF.

This chain links TRBV6-6 with TRBJ2-7; TRBD1 matches at 7 bases. The CDR3 covers 15 residues. CDR1 and CDR2 from the germline V gene are MNHNY and SVGAGI (reference sequence). The junction had 7 bases not matched to a gene; V was cut back by 2 bases and J by 3 bases. CDR3: CASSYLGQPSYEQYF. The DNA for the CDR3 is TGTGCCAGCAGTTACCTGGGACAGCCGAGCTACGAGCAGTACTTC.

The chain has TRBV29-1 and TRBJ1-1; D may be TRBD1 (5 bases). Trimming cost V 6 bases and J 6 bases, with 17 bases left between them. CDR3 length: 13 amino acids. Germline V gives CDR1 SQVTM, CDR2 ANQGSEA. In DNA form, the CDR3 reads TGCAGCGTAGGGGACGGAGCCTCTCCTGAAGCTTTCTTT. Translating gives CSVGDGASPEAFF.

The chain couples TRBV28 to TRBJ1-4; 10 bases are a match to TRBD1. Germline assignment: CDR1 MDHEN and CDR2 SYDVKM. The CDR3 contains 16 residues. V was pared by 5 bases and J by 4 bases, with 7 bases of the junction left unmatched. CDR3 in DNA: TGTGCCAGCAGTGCCCGACAGGGGGCGTTTAATGAAAAACTGTTTTTT. Its translation: CASSARQGAFNEKLFF.

The V gene is TRBV7-2, the J gene TRBJ2-2; D uncertain. In germline, CDR1 is SGHTA, CDR2 FQGNSA. Trimming shortened V by 5 bases and J by 0 bases, and 16 bases separated the two germline ends. The CDR3 is 17 amino acids. The CDR3 region is CASSHPRAETNTGELFF. The CDR3 nucleotides read TGTGCCAGCAGCCACCCTCGGGCAGAAACGAACACCGGGGAGCTGTTTTTT. Using reference TRBV7-2 and TRBJ2-2 for the parts outside the CDR3, the full variable domain is GAGVSQSPSNKVTEKGKDVELRCDPISGHTALYWYRQSLGQGLEFLIYFQGNSAPDKSGLPSDRFSAERTGGSVSTLTIQRTQQEDSAVYLCASSHPRAETNTGELFFGEGSRLTVL.

This chain uses TRBV5-5 with TRBJ1-2, with D perhaps TRBD1 (5 bases). The CDR3 has 15 amino acids. V lost 0 bases, J lost 4 bases, and 13 bases lay in between. The V gene's germline CDR1 is SGHKS and CDR2 YYEKEE (reference sequence). This CDR3 is CASSLAEGLLYGYTF. For the CDR3, the DNA is TGTGCCAGCAGCTTGGCAGAGGGGCTCCTCTATGGCTACACCTTC.

The chain employs TRBV5-5 and TRBJ2-3; unclear D gene. The CDR3 is made up of 20 amino acids. The germline CDR1 and CDR2 sequences are SGHKS and YYEKEE (reference sequence). V was pared by 0 bases and J by 2 bases, with 25 bases between. CDR3 loop: CASSLAEVALQVTPTDTQYF. As DNA, the CDR3 is TGTGCCAGCAGCTTGGCCGAGGTAGCCCTTCAGGTAACCCCCACAGATACGCAGTATTTT.

This clone was found a few times. The chain combines TRBV4-3 with TRBJ2-3; D possibly corresponds to TRBD1 (5 bases). V lost 3 bases and J 0 bases, leaving 10 bases between the germline ends. Germline-derived CDR1 and CDR2 are LGHNA and YSLEER. This CDR3 has 15 residues. CDR3 bases: TGCGCCAGCAGCCAGCAGGGAATTAGCACAGATACGCAGTATTTT. It translates to CASSQQGISTDTQYF.

This chain links TRBV7-9 with TRBJ1-1; D is uncertain. The CDR3 is 15 amino acids. Per germline, CDR1 SEHNR and CDR2 FQNEAQ (reference sequence). The V end was cut by 4 bases, the J end by 4 bases, with 16 bases between. This CDR3 is CASSSSGVRGTEAFF. The CDR3 DNA sequence: TGTGCCAGCAGCTCATCCGGGGTGCGGGGCACTGAAGCTTTCTTT.

The genes are TRBV5-6 and TRBJ1-2; possibly TRBD1 for D (5 bases). CDR3 length equals 15 residues. In germline, CDR1 is SGHDT, CDR2 YYEEEE. Deletions cut 0 bases from V and 8 bases from J, with 17 bases between. This CDR3 reads CASSLVGTLLGGYTF. The DNA for the CDR3 is TGTGCCAGCAGCTTGGTGGGGACCCTACTGGGAGGCTACACCTTC.

Turning to this clone: A read error likely explains this, since a far larger clone differs by one base. The chain employs TRBV28 and TRBJ1-1; D remains unclear. The germline V gene encodes CDR1 MDHEN and CDR2 SYDVKM. CDR3 length equals 13 residues. V was clipped by 2 bases and J by 0 bases, with 4 bases between them. As DNA, the CDR3 is TGTGCCAGCAGTTTAAACGTGAACACTGAAGCTTTCTTT. Encoded protein: CASSLNVNTEAFF.

The V call is TRBV25-1, the J call TRBJ1-2, with D hard to call. V dropped 4 bases and J dropped 4 bases, with 7 bases sitting between them. Germline values: CDR1 MGHDK, CDR2 SYGVNS. The length of the CDR3 is 12 residues. The CDR3 loop is CASSAGFYGYTF. The CDR3 nucleotides read TGTGCCAGCAGTGCAGGCTTCTATGGCTACACCTTC.

The CDR3 DNA follows: TGTGCCATCAGTGAGAGTGGGGGGCACTATGGCTACACCTTC. Its protein product is CAISESGGHYGYTF. The V call is TRBV10-3, the J call TRBJ1-2, with D possibly TRBD1 on 6 matching bases. Germline CDR1 ENHRY, CDR2 SYGVKD. V lost 2 bases, J lost 3 bases, and 10 bases lay in between. The CDR3 consists of 14 residues.

The V gene is TRBV11-2, the J gene TRBJ2-1, with D unclear. The CDR3 runs to 13 residues. V was trimmed by 0 bases and J by 7 bases, leaving 7 bases between them. Germline V gene sequence: CDR1 SGHAT, CDR2 FQNNGV. The CDR3 coding sequence is TGTGCCAGCAGCTTAGAGTGGGGAAATGAGCAGTTCTTC. It translates to CASSLEWGNEQFF.

V usage is TRBV30 and J usage is TRBJ1-3; D is uncertain. CDR3 length: 14 amino acids. The germline gives CDR1 GTSNPN, CDR2 SVGIG (reference sequence). The V end was cut by 3 bases, the J end by 0 bases, with 9 bases between. The CDR3 protein is CAWRADHSGNTIYF. CDR3 in DNA: TGTGCCTGGAGAGCGGACCACTCTGGAAACACCATATATTTT.

This chain links TRBV5-1 with TRBJ2-7; D is unclear. This CDR3 comprises 14 residues. V shed 0 bases and J shed 3 bases, with 10 bases lying between them. Germline V gene lookup returns CDR1 SGHRS and CDR2 YFSETQ. The CDR3 DNA follows: TGCGCCAGCAGCTTGGATCCAGGCGACTACGAGCAGTACTTC. Amino acid sequence: CASSLDPGDYEQYF.

The chain couples TRBV9 to TRBJ2-2; a weak D match, TRBD1 (6 bases). This CDR3 has 16 residues. Germline CDR1 SGDLS, CDR2 YYNGEE. V dropped 3 bases and J dropped 7 bases, with 19 bases sitting between them. Here the CDR3 DNA reads TGTGCCAGCAGCGCCCAGAGGGGGTATGGGGACGGGGAGCTGTTTTTT. Protein sequence: CASSAQRGYGDGELFF. The complete variable domain, with remaining parts taken from reference TRBV9 and TRBJ2-2, reads DSGVTQTPKHLITATGQRVTLRCSPRSGDLSVYWYQQSLDQGLQFLIQYYNGEERAKGNILERFSAQQFPDLHSELNLSSLELGDSALYFCASSAQRGYGDGELFFGEGSRLTVL.

V is TRBV30 and J is TRBJ1-6; D remains ambiguous. The germline V and J ends were trimmed by 0 bases and 9 bases, with 12 bases remaining between them. CDR1 is GTSNPN, CDR2 SVGIG, per germline (reference sequence). CDR3 length equals 14 residues. CDR3 in amino acids: CAWSVTRGGSPLHF. For the CDR3, the DNA is TGTGCCTGGAGTGTAACCAGAGGAGGTTCACCCCTCCACTTT.